Detailed here is one T cell receptor beta chain. The CDR3 loop spans 19 amino acids. The junction had 21 bases not matched to a gene; V was cut back by 5 bases and J by 6 bases. Germline V gives CDR1 MNHEY, CDR2 SVGEGT. Method: immunoSEQ multiplex PCR; TCRdb's copy keeps in-frame clones and lacks some. In the table there are roughly 200,000 clones, under 90% of which are singletons. The source of the sample is a study of blood T cell repertoires in COVID-19. What was sequenced was peripheral blood. The rearrangement links TRBV6-2 or TRBV6-3 to TRBJ1-5, with 8 bases lining up with TRBD1. The receptor's source is a person aged 70 to 85 with COVID-19, enrolled during active disease. The CDR3 nucleotides are TGTGCCAGCAGTCACCACCCACTCAGGGACAGGATGCGCACTCAGCCCCAGCATTTT. Translated, it gives CASSHHPLRDRMRTQPQHF.